The rows below give T cell receptor beta chains drawn from one sample of a study of blood T cell repertoires in COVID-19. The method was immunoSEQ multiplex PCR; TCRdb's version includes in-frame clones alone and lacks a portion of them. Of about 140,000 clones detected, 77% appear once; the ten largest clones hold 9%. The sequenced material came from peripheral blood. These receptors all stem from a woman in her 50s with active or convalescent COVID-19. CDR3s include the opening cysteine and the closing phenylalanine or tryptophan. The order of the fields is V gene, CDR3 protein.

>TRBV19
CASSIQDSSNQPQHF
>TRBV29-1
CSAGFTDTQYF
>TRBV19
CASSIEGGGNQPQHF
>TRBV7-2
CASSLAGGGGEGAFF
>TRBV7-8
CASSLDEAANTEAFF
>TRBV18
CASSSEGGSNEQFF
>TRBV2
CASRDTSFGYTF
>TRBV30
CASRTGGNSPLHF
>TRBV28
CASSLNQGSYEQYF
>TRBV30
CAWRRGGLPGQPQHF
>TRBV6-1
CASSEWGQGAEAFF
>TRBV6-2/TRBV6-3
CASSPMGALRNTEAFF
>TRBV5-8
CASSFGVSAFF
>TRBV20-1
CSGTGDYGYTF
>TRBV19
CASSLALRGNYGYTF
>TRBV7-9
CASSTPGDYGYTF
>TRBV9
CASSVSDRYQETQYF
>TRBV14
CASSRSRGAKNIQYF
>TRBV5-1
CASSLERDTDTQYF
>TRBV11-3
CASSLATAGGEQFF
>TRBV6-2/TRBV6-3
CASSYGATLFTDTQYF
>TRBV19
CASSPAGTYSYNEQFF
>TRBV2
CASSEQGAWEQYF
>TRBV4-1
CASSQEGPGGRSYTF